Listed here are 30 T cell receptor beta chains from one sample, sequenced in a study of blood T cells in healthy people across ages. With a J-beta primer mix and a sample-barcoded 5' primer, a second PCR ran about 7 to 12 cycles. One entry per CDR3 protein, called by TCRdb with MiXCR from the 5' RACE reads. The sample contains around 1,600,000 distinct CDR3 sequences, about 45% of which appear only once. Input material: blood. The receptors stem from a woman aged 18 to 35 in good health.

A word on this clonotype: It may be a read error: a sequence one base away is much more abundant. V and J are TRBV20-1 and TRBJ2-1; 10 bases match TRBD2. CDR3 length: 16 amino acids. CDR1 is DFQATT, CDR2 SNEGSKA, per germline (reference sequence). V shed 1 base, J shed 0 bases, and the junction held 3 bases outside the gene matches. The DNA for the CDR3 is TGCAGTGCTAGAGGTCCTAGCGGGAGCTCCTACAATGAGCAGTTCTTC. Amino acid sequence: CSARGPSGSSYNEQFF.

This chain links TRBV12-3 or TRBV12-4 with TRBJ2-7; D is unresolved. V was pared by 2 bases and J by 0 bases, with 11 bases between. This CDR3 is 15 amino acids long. The CDR3 sequence: CASSLRRQVSYEQYF. The CDR3 DNA is TGTGCCAGCAGTTTAAGGCGGCAGGTCTCCTACGAGCAGTACTTC.

V gene TRBV7-8 combines with J gene TRBJ1-1; D is unclear. Trimming left V 5 bases short and J 5 bases short, with 12 bases between. The CDR3 is 13 residues long. Germline values: CDR1 SGHVS, CDR2 FQNEAQ. The CDR3: CASSPLHGTEAFF. In DNA form, the CDR3 reads TGTGCCAGCAGCCCCCTACACGGGACTGAAGCTTTCTTT. The full variable domain, its missing parts supplied by reference TRBV7-8 and TRBJ1-1, is GAGVSQSPRYKVAKRGQDVALRCDPISGHVSLFWYQQALGQGPEFLTYFQNEAQLDKSGLPSDRFFAERPEGSVSTLKIQRTQQEDSAVYLCASSPLHGTEAFFGQGTRLTVV.

This chain links TRBV30 with TRBJ1-2, with D unresolved. Germline lookup yields CDR1 GTSNPN and CDR2 SVGIG (reference sequence). This CDR3 spans 13 amino acids. Trimming cost V 0 bases and J 2 bases, with 7 bases left between them. CDR3 bases: TGTGCCTGGAGTGTGGTCTGGAACTATGGCTACACCTTC. This gives the protein CAWSVVWNYGYTF.

This chain joins TRBV3-1 and TRBJ2-7, with D unclear. The V gene's germline CDR1 is LGHDT and CDR2 YNNKEL (reference sequence). The V end was cut by 1 base, the J end by 7 bases, with 11 bases between. The CDR3 is made up of 13 amino acids. This chain's CDR3 is CASSQGNKREQYF. The CDR3, as DNA: TGTGCCAGCAGCCAAGGTAACAAAAGGGAGCAGTACTTC.

This chain joins TRBV4-3 and TRBJ2-1; D may correspond to TRBD1 or TRBD2 (6 bases each). In germline, CDR1 is LGHNA, CDR2 YSLEER. The V end was cut by 1 base, the J end by 0 bases, with 10 bases between. The CDR3 has 16 residues. Here the CDR3 DNA reads TGCGCCAGCAGCCAAGGAGGGGGGATCTCCTACAATGAGCAGTTCTTC. Its protein product is CASSQGGGISYNEQFF.

The sample holds a few counts of this clonotype. The rearrangement links TRBV11-2 to TRBJ2-1, with 9 bases identical to TRBD1. In germline, CDR1 is SGHAT, CDR2 FQNNGV. CDR3 length: 15 amino acids. J gave up 5 bases and V 5 bases, and 7 bases lay outside the gene matches. The CDR3 is CASSRIQGANNEQFF. The CDR3 DNA reads as TGTGCCAGCAGCCGAATACAGGGGGCGAACAATGAGCAGTTCTTC.

A few counts support this clonotype. This chain connects TRBV28 to TRBJ2-1, with D possibly being TRBD2 (5 bases). V was shortened by 4 bases and J by 12 bases, with 25 bases between the two germline ends. CDR3 length: 16 amino acids. Germline V gene sequence: CDR1 MDHEN, CDR2 SYDVKM. CDR3 sequence: CASSSPIGERYLWQFF. The CDR3 region has the DNA TGTGCCAGCAGTTCCCCCATTGGGGAGAGGTATCTGTGGCAGTTCTTC.

This clonotype turned up a few times. V and J are TRBV20-1 and TRBJ2-1; 8 bases line up with TRBD2. The V gene end was trimmed by 3 bases and the J gene end by 10 bases; junction bases not matched to a gene: 11. The CDR3 consists of 14 residues. Germline CDR1 and CDR2: DFQATT and SNEGSKA (reference sequence). The chain's CDR3 is CSARRAAGEYEQFF. The CDR3 nucleotides are TGCAGTGCTAGGAGAGCAGCGGGAGAATACGAGCAGTTCTTC.

The chain is built from TRBV27 and TRBJ1-6; D uncertain. Germline loops: CDR1 MNHEY, CDR2 SMNVEV (reference sequence). CDR3 size: 16 residues. V dropped 4 bases and J dropped 0 bases, with 10 bases sitting between them. The CDR3 region has the DNA TGTGCCAGCAGTTCAAAAAGAAGCTCCTATAATTCACCCCTCCACTTT. Amino acids: CASSSKRSSYNSPLHF.

This clonotype was detected only a few times. This sequence joins TRBV20-1 and TRBJ2-1; the D gene is possibly TRBD1 (6 bases). The V gene lost 4 bases and the J gene lost 3 bases, with 13 bases spanning the gap. This CDR3 contains 14 residues. In germline, CDR1 is DFQATT, CDR2 SNEGSKA (reference sequence). Here the CDR3 reads CSAIGTIFYNEQFF. The CDR3 region has the DNA TGCAGTGCTATTGGGACAATCTTCTACAATGAGCAGTTCTTC.

The chain is built from TRBV6-1 and TRBJ2-7; 7 bases fit TRBD1. Germline V CDR1 and CDR2: MNHNS, SASEGT. This CDR3 has 15 amino acids. V was pared by 5 bases and J by 2 bases, with 9 bases of the junction left unmatched. For the CDR3, the DNA is TGTGCCAGCAGTAAAAGGGGGCAGGGTACCTACGAGCAGTACTTC. Its protein is CASSKRGQGTYEQYF.

The genes are TRBV27 and TRBJ2-1; the D gene is possibly TRBD1 (5 bases). Per germline, CDR1 MNHEY and CDR2 SMNVEV (reference sequence). The V and J ends lost 3 bases and 0 bases respectively, with 12 bases between them. This CDR3 is 16 amino acids long. The CDR3 reads CASSFNRLSSYNEQFF. CDR3 nucleotide sequence: TGTGCCAGCAGTTTTAACAGGTTGAGCTCCTACAATGAGCAGTTCTTC.

The CDR3 nucleotides are TGTGCCAGCAGTTTTACGGTCCTAAATGAGCAGTACTTC. It codes for CASSFTVLNEQYF. This chain links TRBV6-5 with TRBJ2-1; no clear D. The J call is uncertain, as TRBJ2-7 better fits the DNA end. The CDR3 is made up of 13 amino acids. The V gene's germline CDR1 is MNHEY and CDR2 SVGAGI.

The chain couples TRBV12-3 or TRBV12-4 to TRBJ2-7; no definite D call. This CDR3 region has 14 residues. Trimming left V 3 bases short and J 7 bases short, with 16 bases between. Here the CDR3 reads CASSFPDGISEQYF. The CDR3 DNA is TGTGCCAGCAGTTTTCCGGACGGAATTTCGGAGCAGTACTTC.

A single count supports this clonotype. The chain links TRBV29-1 to TRBJ2-5; D not certain. The end of the DNA is better explained by TRBJ2-7, so the J call may be wrong. Germline CDR1 reads SQVTM; CDR2 reads ANQGSEA. The CDR3 covers 12 residues. This CDR3 is CSVPPVAYEQYF. In DNA form, the CDR3 reads TGCAGCGTGCCGCCTGTAGCCTACGAGCAGTACTTC.

The rearrangement links TRBV6-2 or TRBV6-3 to TRBJ2-5; 8 bases match TRBD2. The CDR3 contains 14 residues. Germline trimming cut 6 bases from V and 11 bases from J; bases unmatched to any gene: 14. The germline V gene has CDR1 MNHEY and CDR2 SVGEGT. The DNA of the CDR3 is TGTGCCAGCAGCTACGGCGGGGGGCCAGGTGAGCAGTACTTC. Translation gives CASSYGGGPGEQYF.

V gene TRBV27 combines with J gene TRBJ1-1; a weak D match, TRBD1 (6 bases). Trimming took off 3 bases at V and 1 base at J, with 12 bases between the two ends. CDR3 length: 15 amino acids. Germline V gene sequence: CDR1 MNHEY, CDR2 SMNVEV (reference sequence). The CDR3 sequence: CASSFSDRPNTEAFF. The CDR3 DNA reads as TGTGCCAGCAGTTTTTCCGACAGGCCGAACACTGAAGCTTTCTTT.

The chain couples TRBV6-2 or TRBV6-3 to TRBJ2-3, with TRBD2 matching 14 bases. Germline V gene data show CDR1 as MNHEY and CDR2 as SVGEGT. The ends lost 2 bases at V and 5 bases at J; junction bases unmatched: 6. The CDR3 covers 17 residues. CDR3 protein: CASSYGGLAGGGDTQYF. The CDR3 DNA reads as TGTGCCAGCAGTTACGGTGGACTAGCGGGAGGAGGAGATACGCAGTATTTT.

The V call is TRBV4-1, the J call TRBJ2-7; perhaps D is TRBD1 or TRBD2 (5 bases each). The closer fit of TRBJ2-5 to the DNA end suggests the J call may be wrong. The germline V gene has CDR1 MGHRA and CDR2 YSYEKL. This CDR3 contains 17 residues. Here the CDR3 reads CASSQIPGRKPVETQYF. CDR3 sequence (DNA): TGCGCCAGCAGCCAGATTCCGGGACGCAAGCCGGTGGAGACCCAGTACTTC.

This clonotype occurred many times. The chain joins TRBV5-6 to TRBJ1-6; TRBD1 matches at 9 bases. Germline lookup yields CDR1 SGHDT and CDR2 YYEEEE. This CDR3 comprises 15 residues. Losses at the gene ends were 1 base for V and 7 bases for J; bases not matched to a gene: 3. In DNA, the CDR3 is TGTGCCAGCAGCTTGTGGGACAGGGAAAATTCACCCCTCCACTTT. This encodes CASSLWDRENSPLHF.

This clonotype has only one observation. The chain uses TRBV15 and TRBJ1-2, with 7 bases fitting TRBD1. The V gene end was trimmed by 3 bases and the J gene end by 3 bases; junction bases not matched to a gene: 4. The length of the CDR3 is 14 residues. Per the germline V gene, CDR1 is LNHNV and CDR2 is YYDKDF (reference sequence). CDR3 region: CATSRTGSDYGYTF. The DNA of the CDR3 is TGTGCCACCAGCAGGACAGGGTCCGACTATGGCTACACCTTC.

The rearrangement links TRBV7-6 to TRBJ2-5, with D possibly matching TRBD2 (6 bases). CDR1 and CDR2 from the germline V gene are SGHVS and FNYEAQ. The germline V and J ends were trimmed by 5 bases and 5 bases, with 15 bases remaining between them. This CDR3 contains 14 residues. As DNA, the CDR3 is TGTGCCAGCAGCCCGGCGGAGGGTAGGGAGACCCAGTACTTC. As protein: CASSPAEGRETQYF.

The genes are TRBV6-6 and TRBJ1-4; TRBD1 agrees at 7 bases. The V segment lost 2 bases and the J segment 5 bases; nucleotides outside the gene matches: 8. Germline V lookup: CDR1 MNHNY, CDR2 SVGAGI (reference sequence). This CDR3 comprises 16 residues. CDR3 in DNA: TGTGCCAGCAGTTACAATGGACAGGCCCGCAATGAAAAACTGTTTTTT. This translates into CASSYNGQARNEKLFF.

The chain has TRBV11-2 and TRBJ2-5, with TRBD1 identical over 12 bases. After removal of 3 bases from V and 4 bases from J, the junction contained 3 bases not matched to a gene. Germline loops: CDR1 SGHAT, CDR2 FQNNGV. The CDR3 has 15 residues. In nucleotides, the CDR3 is TGTGCCAGCAGCTTGGGACAGGGGGCTGGAGAGACCCAGTACTTC. Its protein product is CASSLGQGAGETQYF.

This clonotype is a singleton in its sample. The rearrangement joins TRBV2 to TRBJ2-6, with 7 bases fitting TRBD1. The CDR3 length is 17 residues. V dropped 4 bases and J dropped 11; count of bases not matched to a gene: 17. Germline V lookup: CDR1 SNHLY, CDR2 FYNNEI. CDR3 nucleotide sequence: TGTGCCAGCAGTGCCGGGACAGCCAGCGCTGGGACCGACGTCCTGACTTTC. Translating it yields CASSAGTASAGTDVLTF.

This clonotype showed up just a few times. The V gene is TRBV4-3, the J gene TRBJ2-7; D possibly corresponds to TRBD1 (5 bases). Germline V gene sequence: CDR1 LGHNA, CDR2 YSLEER. The V end was cut by 1 base, the J end by 1 base, with 11 bases between. The CDR3 extends over 15 amino acids. The CDR3 nucleotides are TGCGCCAGCAGCCAAGCCCAGGGCTGGTCCTACGAGCAGTACTTC. This translates into CASSQAQGWSYEQYF.

About this clonotype itself: One junction end does not reproduce the germline sequence, and a read error may be involved. This sequence joins TRBV2 and TRBJ2-1; a weak D match, TRBD1 (5 bases). Germline V gene lookup returns CDR1 SNHLY and CDR2 FYNNEI. The CDR3 runs 13 residues. The CDR3 region is CASSEEQVGELFF. The CDR3 region has the DNA TGTGCCAGCAGTGAGGAACAGGTTGGCGAGCTGTTCTTC.

The chain has TRBV6-5 and TRBJ2-7; D is possibly TRBD1 (5 bases). There are 15 residues in the CDR3. In germline, CDR1 is MNHEY, CDR2 SVGAGI. V gave up 6 bases and J gave up 2 bases, with 17 bases separating them. The CDR3 spells CASSPGLWRAYEQYF. Written as DNA, the CDR3 is TGTGCCAGCAGCCCAGGGCTTTGGAGAGCCTACGAGCAGTACTTC.

For this clonotype: Germline and junction disagree at one end, which may indicate a read error. V usage is TRBV5-6 and J usage is TRBJ2-1, with D hard to call. This CDR3 has 16 amino acids. Per germline, CDR1 SGHDT and CDR2 YYEEEE. CDR3 nucleotides: TGTGCCAGCAGCTCCCCATCTACAAGACCTAACAATAAGCAGTTCTTC. Translation gives CASSSPSTRPNNKQFF.